Listed here is a single T cell receptor beta chain. Its antigen is unidentified. The entry originates in a study of CD8 T cells in ankylosing spondylitis. TCRdb used MiXCR to reprocess the 5' RACE reads, holding one entry per CDR3 protein. The sample consists of almost 400,000 distinct CDR3 sequences, about 20% of them appearing once. General study findings and limits: Characteristic of ankylosing spondylitis blood, it appeared, was a TCR beta motif comprising several highly homologous variants. According to the report, clones linked to the disease were significantly enriched in matched synovial fluid samples taken from ankylosing spondylitis patients.

Trimming removed 1 base from V and 2 bases from J, with 9 bases in between. This CDR3 is built from 14 residues. CDR1 and CDR2 from the germline V gene are SGHAT and FQDESV (reference sequence). The gene calls are TRBV11-1 and TRBJ2-7; D is possibly TRBD1 (6 bases). Sequenced input: blood, either unsorted or a sorted T cell fraction (not recorded which). This TCR was sampled from a male donor with ankylosing spondylitis. The CDR3 is CASSLERDTYEQYF. The CDR3 DNA is TGTGCCAGCAGCTTAGAAAGGGACACCTACGAGCAGTACTTC.